What follows are 17 T cell receptor beta chains derived from one specimen sequenced in a study of sequential checkpoint blockade in melanoma. The data were produced by immunoSEQ multiplex PCR, yet TCRdb's version contains in-frame clones alone and is incomplete. Among almost 3,000 clones listed, 25% to 35% were seen once. Treatment in this sample: randomized to nivolumab then ipilimumab (arm A) or the reverse (arm B). The specimen comprised tumor tissue (inferred from file names), sampled from a patient given nivolumab and ipilimumab in sequence. The source is a human donor with melanoma.

J is TRBJ2-7 and V is TRBV12-5; 11 positions match TRBD1. V was clipped by 3 bases and J by 3 bases; unmatched bases: 4. CDR1 and CDR2 (germline): LGHNT, FRNRAP. The CDR3 consists of 15 residues. The CDR3: CASGLPGTGGYEQYF. The CDR3 DNA sequence: TGTGCTAGTGGTTTACCTGGGACAGGGGGCTACGAGCAGTACTTC.

This clone is deemed medium-sized. The chain employs TRBV6-7 and TRBJ2-1; D is unclear. TRBV6-7 is assigned to the ORF class and has an uncertain function. This CDR3 region has 11 residues. V lost 8 bases, J lost 4 bases, and 6 bases lay in between. CDR3 sequence reads: CASLSYNEQFF. In DNA, the CDR3 is TGTGCCAGCCTTTCTTACAATGAGCAGTTCTTC.

The chain recombines TRBV19 with TRBJ2-2; D uncertain. The CDR3 is 16 amino acids. Germline lookup yields CDR1 LNHDA and CDR2 SQIVND (reference sequence). Deletions cut 3 bases from V and 0 bases from J, with 11 bases between. CDR3 nucleotide sequence: TGTGCCAGTAGTATTCAAGTGGGCTCGAACACCGGGGAGCTGTTTTTT. Amino acid sequence: CASSIQVGSNTGELFF.

The chain uses TRBV28 and TRBJ1-4, with TRBD1 as a possible D gene (5 bases). The V end was cut by 9 bases, the J end by 3 bases, with 20 bases between. The CDR3 contains 16 residues. Germline assignment: CDR1 MDHEN and CDR2 SYDVKM. The chain's CDR3 is CASTGGGSSSNEKLFF. The CDR3 DNA sequence: TGTGCCAGTACCGGGGGAGGGAGTAGTTCTAATGAAAAACTGTTTTTT.

The DNA for the CDR3 is TGTGCCAGCAGTTTTTGGTATGGTGGGGGGACCCAGTACTTC. Translating it yields CASSFWYGGGTQYF. The V and J genes are TRBV28 and TRBJ2-5; D assignment may be TRBD1 or TRBD2 (5 bases each). The CDR3 covers 14 residues. V gave up 3 bases and J gave up 7 bases, with 15 bases separating them. Germline V gene sequence: CDR1 MDHEN, CDR2 SYDVKM.

The rearrangement joins TRBV10-2 to TRBJ2-2, with TRBD1 matching over 10 bases. Looked up from germline, CDR1 is WSHSY and CDR2 is SAAADI. J gave up 7 bases and V 2 bases, and 7 bases lay outside the gene matches. The CDR3 contains 16 residues. Here the CDR3 reads CASSETRQGAGGELFF. The CDR3 coding sequence is TGCGCCAGCAGTGAGACTAGACAGGGGGCTGGCGGGGAGCTGTTTTTT.

This clone was observed a handful of times. V gene TRBV6-8 combines with J gene TRBJ2-3; the D is unclear. The V gene lost 6 bases and the J gene lost 3 bases, with 13 bases spanning the gap. From germline, CDR1 is MNHGY and CDR2 SAAAGT. The CDR3 contains 14 residues. CDR3 in amino acids: CASSPNRRTDTQYF. The CDR3, as DNA: TGTGCCAGCAGCCCCAACCGCCGAACAGATACGCAGTATTTT.

The V gene is TRBV29-1, the J gene TRBJ1-2; a weak D match, TRBD1 (6 bases). Deletions cut 1 base from V and 2 bases from J, with 11 bases between. The CDR3 runs 14 residues. CDR1 SQVTM and CDR2 ANQGSEA come from the germline V gene. The CDR3 region has the DNA TGCAGCGTTGAAGGGGGGCAGGGGAACTATGGCTACACCTTC. Its translation is CSVEGGQGNYGYTF.

This chain joins TRBV19 and TRBJ1-4; the D is unclear. Trimming removed 3 bases at V and 8 bases at J, with 13 bases between. The V gene's germline CDR1 is LNHDA and CDR2 SQIVND (reference sequence). The CDR3 contains 14 residues. As DNA, the CDR3 is TGTGCCAGTAGTATCAGGAAGGGTAGAGAAAAACTGTTTTTT. This codes for CASSIRKGREKLFF.

The chain carries TRBV19 and TRBJ1-4; no reliable D call. V dropped 6 bases and J dropped 5 bases, with 13 bases sitting between them. This CDR3 spans 14 amino acids. Per the germline V gene, CDR1 is LNHDA and CDR2 is SQIVND (reference sequence). The CDR3 coding sequence is TGTGCCAGTAGGCTCAGCGATAACAATGAAAAACTGTTTTTT. Amino acids: CASRLSDNNEKLFF.

The chain links TRBV28 to TRBJ1-2; D unresolved. Trimming stripped 1 base from V and 4 bases from J, with 10 bases between. The CDR3 runs to 14 residues. Germline assignment: CDR1 MDHEN and CDR2 SYDVKM. DNA for the CDR3: TGTGCCAGCAGTTTATTGCCAGAGGTCTATGGCTACACCTTC. Its translation: CASSLLPEVYGYTF.

This clone was picked up many times. The V call is TRBV11-3, the J call TRBJ1-2, with a tentative D call TRBD1 (6 bases). The V end was cut by 0 bases, the J end by 5 bases, with 16 bases between. CDR1 SGHNT and CDR2 YENEEA come from the germline V gene. This CDR3 contains 16 residues. Here the CDR3 reads CASSLDSSGASYGYTF. In nucleotides, the CDR3 is TGTGCCAGCAGCTTAGATTCTTCAGGGGCATCATATGGCTACACCTTC.

By sample fraction, this clone is medium-sized (0.01 to 0.1%). This chain joins TRBV11-3 and TRBJ1-1; weak D call: TRBD1 (6 bases). This CDR3 region has 15 residues. Germline loops: CDR1 SGHNT, CDR2 YENEEA. V lost 5 bases and J 0 bases, leaving 13 bases between the germline ends. Here the CDR3 reads CASSRYREMNTEAFF. The DNA for the CDR3 is TGTGCCAGCAGCCGGTACAGGGAGATGAACACTGAAGCTTTCTTT.

The chain combines TRBV15 with TRBJ2-5, with D perhaps TRBD1 (5 bases). The CDR3 is 16 amino acids. Germline assignment: CDR1 LNHNV and CDR2 YYDKDF (reference sequence). V lost 3 bases and J 1 base, leaving 15 bases between the germline ends. This CDR3 reads CATSSPGVGAQETQYF. DNA for the CDR3: TGTGCCACCAGCAGTCCCGGTGTAGGGGCCCAAGAGACCCAGTACTTC.

This clone was counted only a few times. This chain connects TRBV2 to TRBJ2-7; 7 bases are a match to TRBD1. Germline loops: CDR1 SNHLY, CDR2 FYNNEI. The V gene end was trimmed by 6 bases and the J gene end by 2 bases; junction bases not matched to a gene: 10. This CDR3 has 15 amino acids. CDR3 residues: CASSPRAGGAYEQYF. As DNA, the CDR3 is TGTGCCAGCAGCCCACGGGCAGGGGGTGCCTACGAGCAGTACTTC.

Written as DNA, the CDR3 is TGCGCCAGCAGTTCAACAGGGGGCACGAACACCGGGGAGCTGTTTTTT. This codes for CASSSTGGTNTGELFF. This rearrangement joins TRBV5-1 to TRBJ2-2; 9 bases are a match to TRBD1. This CDR3 is built from 16 residues. Trimming cost V 5 bases and J 0 bases; bases outside gene matches: 5. Germline CDR1 and CDR2: SGHRS and YFSETQ.

The V call is TRBV18, the J call TRBJ2-1; D not resolved. CDR3 length: 15 residues. Germline CDR1 reads KGHSH; CDR2 reads LQKENI. Trimming shortened V by 1 base and J by 0 bases, and 7 bases separated the two germline ends. CDR3 nucleotides: TGTGCCAGCTCACCACTATATAACTCCTACAATGAGCAGTTCTTC. This gives the protein CASSPLYNSYNEQFF. Looking up the rest from reference TRBV18 and TRBJ2-1 gives the full variable domain: NAGVMQNPRHLVRRRGQEARLRCSPMKGHSHVYWYRQLPEEGLKFMVYLQKENIIDESGMPKERFSAEFPKEGPSILRIQQVVRGDSAAYFCASSPLYNSYNEQFFGPGTRLTVL.